What follows are 26 T cell receptor beta chains derived from one specimen sequenced in a study of T cells in Graves' hyperthyroidism and ophthalmopathy. The TCR beta CDR3 regions underwent amplification using RNA transcripts as the source. The HTBI primer set was used in a first-round RT-PCR of the TCR CDR3. TCRdb re-analysed the multiplex PCR reads in MiXCR, keeping a single row per CDR3 protein. The data contain more than 450,000 distinct CDR3 sequences, 20% of them singletons. The sample comprised blood. Receptor source: a man aged 35-49 years with Graves' ophthalmopathy.

The chain couples TRBV19 to TRBJ1-2; TRBD1 matches 12 bases. From germline, CDR1 is LNHDA and CDR2 SQIVND (reference sequence). V shed 3 bases, J shed 5 bases, and the junction held 10 bases outside the gene matches. This CDR3 is 17 amino acids long. The CDR3 spells CASSMIYRDRGLYGYTF. CDR3 DNA: TGTGCCAGTAGTATGATTTACCGGGACAGGGGGCTGTATGGCTACACCTTC.

In this sample, this clonotype turned up many times. As DNA, the CDR3 is TGTGCCAGCAGTTTGCGGGAGGGCCGGAATGAGCAGTTCTTC. Its protein is CASSLREGRNEQFF. The chain carries TRBV12-3 or TRBV12-4 and TRBJ2-1; 9 bases align to TRBD2. CDR3 length equals 14 residues. Trimming cost V 3 bases and J 7 bases; bases outside gene matches: 4.

This clonotype was detected many times. The chain combines TRBV9 with TRBJ2-1; weak D call: TRBD2 (6 bases). The CDR3 covers 16 residues. Germline V gives CDR1 SGDLS, CDR2 YYNGEE. Trimming took off 4 bases at V and 1 base at J, with 15 bases between the two ends. DNA for the CDR3: TGTGCCAGCAGCTCGGGGACTTACCTTTCCTACAATGAGCAGTTCTTC. Amino acid sequence: CASSSGTYLSYNEQFF.

This clonotype was counted many times. The CDR3 loop is CASSEGAVNTEAFF. The CDR3 nucleotides are TGTGCCAGCAGCGAGGGAGCCGTAAACACTGAAGCTTTCTTT. The chain employs TRBV7-2 and TRBJ1-1; D is unresolved. Germline loops: CDR1 SGHTA, CDR2 FQGNSA. Trimming took off 5 bases at V and 2 bases at J, with 12 bases between the two ends. The CDR3 sequence is 14 residues long.

This clonotype appeared a few times. This chain uses TRBV7-8 with TRBJ2-5, with D possibly being TRBD1 (6 bases). Trimming removed 5 bases at V and 4 bases at J, with 11 bases between. CDR1 is SGHVS, CDR2 FQNEAQ, per germline. The CDR3 consists of 13 residues. The CDR3 reads CASSPSDRETQYF. Written as DNA, the CDR3 is TGTGCCAGCAGCCCGTCGGACAGAGAGACCCAGTACTTC.

This clonotype has only a few counts. The chain carries TRBV5-1 and TRBJ2-1; 8 nucleotides align to TRBD2. The germline V gene has CDR1 SGHRS and CDR2 YFSETQ. CDR3 length: 12 residues. The trim removed 3 bases at V and 10 bases at J, leaving 3 bases unmatched. The DNA of the CDR3 is TGCGCCAGCAGCTACGAGCGGGGGGAGCAGTTCTTC. The encoded protein is CASSYERGEQFF.

This clonotype was detected ten times or more. V and J are TRBV9 and TRBJ2-3; TRBD1 matches 7 bases. CDR3 length equals 15 residues. Germline trimming cut 0 bases from V and 7 bases from J; bases unmatched to any gene: 8. From germline, CDR1 is SGDLS and CDR2 YYNGEE. The CDR3 sequence is CASSVGEGGGYTQYF. In DNA form, the CDR3 reads TGTGCCAGCAGCGTAGGCGAAGGGGGCGGATATACGCAGTATTTT. Combining the CDR3 with reference TRBV9 and TRBJ2-3 gives the whole variable domain DSGVTQTPKHLITATGQRVTLRCSPRSGDLSVYWYQQSLDQGLQFLIQYYNGEERAKGNILERFSAQQFPDLHSELNLSSLELGDSALYFCASSVGEGGGYTQYFGPGTRLTVL.

A few counts support this clonotype. This chain uses TRBV12-3 or TRBV12-4 with TRBJ1-4; D not certain. The CDR3 loop spans 11 amino acids. With 3 bases removed from V and 9 bases from J, the gap between germline ends came to 5 bases. For the CDR3, the DNA is TGTGCCAGCAGTTTTGAACAAAAACTGTTTTTT. This translates into CASSFEQKLFF.

This clonotype was seen many times. The rearrangement uses TRBV30 and TRBJ2-7; D possibly corresponds to TRBD2 (6 bases). The CDR3 extends over 13 amino acids. CDR1 is GTSNPN, CDR2 SVGIG, per germline (reference sequence). Trimming removed 0 bases from V and 0 bases from J, with 6 bases in between. Written as DNA, the CDR3 is TGTGCCTGGAGTGTTAGCGGCTCCTACGAGCAGTACTTC. Translating it yields CAWSVSGSYEQYF.

V and J are TRBV4-1 and TRBJ2-2; 14 bases line up with TRBD2. The germline V gene has CDR1 MGHRA and CDR2 YSYEKL. After removal of 3 bases from V and 5 bases from J, the junction contained 5 bases not matched to a gene. CDR3 length: 17 residues. CDR3 nucleotides: TGCGCCAGCAGCCAGGGACTAGCGGGAGTTGAGACCGGGGAGCTGTTTTTT. Translated, it gives CASSQGLAGVETGELFF.

This clonotype was seen a handful of times. The CDR3 nucleotides are TGCAGTGCTAGAGTCCTTGCTGGAAACACCATATATTTT. Amino acids: CSARVLAGNTIYF. The V call is TRBV20-1, the J call TRBJ1-3; D not resolved. Germline V CDR1 and CDR2: DFQATT, SNEGSKA (reference sequence). V was clipped by 1 base and J by 2 bases, with 6 bases between them. There are 13 residues in the CDR3.

The V gene is TRBV29-1, the J gene TRBJ1-2; weak D call: TRBD1 (5 bases). CDR1 SQVTM and CDR2 ANQGSEA come from the germline V gene. V dropped 0 bases and J dropped 2 bases, with 16 bases sitting between them. The CDR3 covers 16 residues. CDR3 in DNA: TGCAGCGTTGAAGATGGGATTGGGGGTAGGAACTATGGCTACACCTTC. Amino acids: CSVEDGIGGRNYGYTF.

This chain joins TRBV18 and TRBJ1-5, with TRBD1 matching 7 bases. The germline V gene encodes CDR1 KGHSH and CDR2 LQKENI. The junction had 9 bases not matched to a gene; V was cut back by 3 bases and J by 4 bases. The CDR3 has 16 residues. CDR3 DNA: TGTGCCAGCTCACCTTTAAGGACAGGATTAAATCAGCCCCAGCATTTT. Encoded protein: CASSPLRTGLNQPQHF.

The table lists this clonotype with many counts. The V call is TRBV5-1, the J call TRBJ2-2; 8 positions agree with TRBD2. CDR1 is SGHRS, CDR2 YFSETQ, per germline. V shed 0 bases, J shed 4 bases, and the junction held 5 bases outside the gene matches. This CDR3 is 16 amino acids long. CDR3 in amino acids: CASSLVPGGGTGELFF. Here the CDR3 DNA reads TGCGCCAGCAGCTTGGTCCCCGGGGGGGGCACCGGGGAGCTGTTTTTT.

V usage is TRBV29-1 and J usage is TRBJ2-2; tentative D call: TRBD1 (5 bases). The CDR3 contains 15 residues. Germline V CDR1 and CDR2: SQVTM, ANQGSEA. Trimming removed 4 bases at V and 3 bases at J, with 15 bases between. This CDR3 is CSVGIGASDTGELFF. The CDR3, as DNA: TGCAGCGTTGGAATTGGGGCCTCGGACACCGGGGAGCTGTTTTTT.

CDR3 amino acids: CASSLMWPREAFF. CDR3 nucleotides: TGTGCCAGCAGCTTGATGTGGCCTCGTGAAGCTTTCTTT. J is TRBJ1-1 and V is TRBV7-2; D unclear. V was clipped by 3 bases and J by 7 bases, with 12 bases between them. CDR3 length: 13 residues. CDR1 SGHTA and CDR2 FQGNSA come from the germline V gene.

At least ten counts were recorded for this clonotype. V usage is TRBV7-8 and J usage is TRBJ2-3, with 10 positions matching TRBD2. The CDR3 loop spans 18 amino acids. CDR1 and CDR2 (germline): SGHVS, FQNEAQ. The ends lost 3 bases at V and 2 bases at J; junction bases unmatched: 11. The CDR3 region is CASSLGLAGVWDTDTQYF. CDR3 bases: TGTGCCAGCAGCTTGGGGCTAGCGGGAGTTTGGGACACAGATACGCAGTATTTT. Combining the CDR3 with reference TRBV7-8 and TRBJ2-3 gives the whole variable domain GAGVSQSPRYKVAKRGQDVALRCDPISGHVSLFWYQQALGQGPEFLTYFQNEAQLDKSGLPSDRFFAERPEGSVSTLKIQRTQQEDSAVYLCASSLGLAGVWDTDTQYFGPGTRLTVL.

The gene calls are TRBV7-6 and TRBJ2-3; 13 nucleotides line up with TRBD2. Losses at the gene ends were 3 bases for V and 7 bases for J; bases not matched to a gene: 13. This CDR3 contains 18 residues. The germline V gene encodes CDR1 SGHVS and CDR2 FNYEAQ. The CDR3 sequence: CASSFLASGTSGKNTQYF. In DNA, the CDR3 is TGTGCCAGCAGCTTTTTAGCCTCCGGGACTAGCGGGAAAAATACGCAGTATTTT.

This clonotype was recorded many times. The CDR3 loop reads CASSLSPRPHSYEQYF. The CDR3 DNA sequence: TGTGCCAGCAGTTTATCACCACGCCCTCACTCCTACGAGCAGTACTTC. This chain connects TRBV27 to TRBJ2-7; D not certain. CDR1 MNHEY and CDR2 SMNVEV come from the germline V gene (reference sequence). V was pared by 0 bases and J by 0 bases, with 12 bases between. The CDR3 sequence is 16 residues long.

The chain uses TRBV7-9 and TRBJ2-3; 8 bases fit TRBD1. Germline values: CDR1 SEHNR, CDR2 FQNEAQ (reference sequence). The junction had 2 bases not matched to a gene; V was cut back by 4 bases and J by 2 bases. This CDR3 has 14 residues. The CDR3 coding sequence is TGTGCCAGCAGCTGGACAGGGATCACAGATACGCAGTATTTT. Its protein product is CASSWTGITDTQYF.

In its sample, this clonotype was seen a few times. The chain combines TRBV19 with TRBJ2-5; tentatively, D is TRBD1 (5 bases). The CDR3 is made up of 14 amino acids. V was pared by 7 bases and J by 7 bases, with 19 bases between. Per the germline V gene, CDR1 is LNHDA and CDR2 is SQIVND (reference sequence). CDR3 bases: TGTGCCAGTAAAAGGGGTTCCGAGATGGGGACCCAGTACTTC. It specifies CASKRGSEMGTQYF.

The rearrangement joins TRBV7-9 to TRBJ1-2; 10 nucleotides match TRBD1. Trimming took 3 bases from V and 4 from J; bases not matched to a gene: 14. This CDR3 is built from 18 residues. CDR1 is SEHNR, CDR2 FQNEAQ, per germline (reference sequence). The CDR3 region is CASSLVPGQGFNFYGYTF. In DNA form, the CDR3 reads TGTGCCAGCAGCTTGGTTCCGGGACAGGGGTTCAATTTCTATGGCTACACCTTC.

This clonotype was observed a handful of times. This chain links TRBV5-1 with TRBJ2-1, with 7 bases aligning to TRBD1. Germline V gene sequence: CDR1 SGHRS, CDR2 YFSETQ. V was pared by 0 bases and J by 7 bases, with 4 bases of the junction left unmatched. This CDR3 comprises 14 residues. For the CDR3, the DNA is TGCGCCAGCAGCTTGGAGACAGGGAGAAATGAGCAGTTCTTC. Amino acid sequence: CASSLETGRNEQFF.

This chain connects TRBV6-1 to TRBJ1-6; no reliable D call. The CDR3 runs to 14 residues. Germline CDR1 is MNHNS and CDR2 is SASEGT. Trimming took 9 bases from V and 9 from J, leaving 18 bases between them. CDR3 amino acids: CASTEAALGSPLHF. In nucleotides, the CDR3 is TGTGCCAGTACAGAGGCCGCCTTGGGTTCACCCCTCCACTTT.

J is TRBJ2-3 and V is TRBV5-1; tentatively, D is TRBD1 or TRBD2 (5 bases each). The CDR3 has 14 amino acids. Germline V gives CDR1 SGHRS, CDR2 YFSETQ. The V and J ends lost 7 bases and 0 bases respectively, with 12 bases between them. The CDR3 loop reads CASVRGGSTDTQYF. The CDR3 coding sequence is TGCGCCAGCGTGAGGGGCGGGAGCACAGATACGCAGTATTTT.

The chain couples TRBV19 to TRBJ2-7; D unclear. V lost 9 bases to trimming and J lost 1 base, with 16 bases between them. Germline loops: CDR1 LNHDA, CDR2 SQIVND (reference sequence). This CDR3 is built from 14 residues. CDR3 in DNA: TGTGCCAGCGCCTCCTCGGACGGTTCCTACGAGCAGTACTTC. This gives the protein CASASSDGSYEQYF.